The clone carrying this TCR beta chain occurred many times. What it recognizes is unknown. Patients picked for sequencing had shown CD8+CD57+ cell expansion detected by flow cytometry. By the time of blood sampling, patients had still received no therapy. The germline V and J ends were trimmed by 6 bases and 6 bases, with 21 bases remaining between them. Per germline, CDR1 MNHNS and CDR2 SASEGT. The CDR3 extends over 16 amino acids. The source of the sample is a study of CD8+CD57+ T cells in acquired aplastic anemia. Study details: Sorted CD4+ and CD8+ cells gave an average of around 3 ug of DNA.

Template material for TCR beta VDJ and CDR3 profiling consisted of genomic DNA. TCRdb called the reads again in MiXCR, with one record for every CDR3 protein. This repertoire shows under 200,000 distinct CDR3 sequences, around 48% found once; its top ten account for 2.5% to 3.5%. Study-wide results and caveats: The number of CD8+ CDR3 sequences shared by patients and controls was twenty-nine. In CD8+ cells, Simpson's diversity showed no significant difference between patients and controls.

Sequencing input: sorted CD4+, CD8+, or CD8+CD57+ T cells (not recorded which) from PBMCs. This clonotype originated in a human donor with aplastic anemia. The V and J genes are TRBV6-1 and TRBJ1-3; weak D call: TRBD1 (5 bases). The CDR3, as DNA: TGTGCCAGCAGACCCTCCGGTAGGGCCAGGGAAAACACCATATATTTT. Protein product: CASRPSGRARENTIYF.